This T cell receptor (beta chain) was retrieved from a study of Ad26.COV2.S vaccination and SARS-CoV-2 variants. Whole-study findings and limits: CD8+ and CD4+ T cells specific for spike reportedly responded with substantial breadth after vaccination.

Note on this clone: Its specificity is unknown.

Generated by immunoSEQ multiplex PCR, the TCRdb table keeps only in-frame clones and is missing some. The table has over 400,000 clones, about 92% seen once; the top ten hold about 1.7%. Stated treatment: roughly 18 received Ad26.COV2.S at low or high dose, single or two shots; roughly five received placebo; per-sample allocation not given. Day 63 following the first vaccine or placebo injection was when the samples were taken. As its vector, the vaccine had Ad26, which expressed Wuhan-strain SARS-CoV-2 spike. The CDR3 length is 14 residues. Germline CDR1 reads MDHEN; CDR2 reads SYDVKM. V lost 5 bases and J lost 4; bases outside the gene matches: 7.

The receptor's source is a person between 18 and 65 years old who received the Ad26.COV2.S COVID-19 vaccine or a placebo. The rearrangement joins TRBV28 to TRBJ1-1, with TRBD1 matching 7 bases. The specimen was peripheral blood, collected in a trial of Ad26.COV2.S vaccine versus placebo. CDR3: CASSPPTGFTEAFF. As DNA, the CDR3 is TGTGCCAGCAGTCCGCCGACAGGGTTCACTGAAGCTTTCTTT.